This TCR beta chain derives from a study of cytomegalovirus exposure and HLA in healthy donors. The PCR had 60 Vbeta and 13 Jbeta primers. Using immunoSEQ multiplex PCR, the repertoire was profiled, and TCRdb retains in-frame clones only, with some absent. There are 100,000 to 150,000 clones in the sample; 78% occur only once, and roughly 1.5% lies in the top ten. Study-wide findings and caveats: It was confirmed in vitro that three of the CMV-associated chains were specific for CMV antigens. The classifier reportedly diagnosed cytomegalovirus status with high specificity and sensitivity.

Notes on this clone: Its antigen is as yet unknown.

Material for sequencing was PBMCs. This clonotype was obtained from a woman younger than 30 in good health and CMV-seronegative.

For the CDR3, the DNA is TGTGCCATCAGTGGGGGACAGGTGGGTTTGGACTATGGCTACACCTTC. Translated: CAISGGQVGLDYGYTF. The chain couples TRBV10-3 to TRBJ1-2; 8 bases match TRBD1. The CDR3 covers 16 residues. The V gene's germline CDR1 is ENHRY and CDR2 SYGVKD. The V gene end was trimmed by 4 bases and the J gene end by 3 bases; junction bases not matched to a gene: 10.